This T cell receptor (beta chain) was captured by sequencing in a study of blood T cell repertoires in COVID-19. The overall study: Specimens from acute and convalescent COVID-19 originated in the United States, Italy and Spain. In each case, the material was cDNA or gDNA derived from T cells, B-cell-depleted T cells, or PBMCs.

The CDR3 extends over 15 amino acids. V lost 4 bases to trimming and J lost 0 bases; unmatched junction nucleotides: 4. CDR1 is LGHDT and CDR2 is YNNKEL in the germline V gene (reference sequence). In the original workflow: Researchers report that nucleated cell counts were estimated from reference gene primer amplification. The assay was immunoSEQ multiplex PCR, and TCRdb's table has in-frame clones only and misses some. That table supplies the V and J calls and clone size; D and trimming were determined from the DNA. The top ten clones hold 2.5% to 3% of a sample with 65,000 to 85,000 clones, roughly nine tenths of them seen once.

The source is a man aged 50-60 years with acute or convalescent COVID-19. The source material was peripheral blood. The J gene is TRBJ1-2, the V gene TRBV3-1 (or the pseudogene TRBV3-2), with 8 positions matching TRBD1. CDR3 sequence: CASSPRDRPNYGYTF. As DNA, the CDR3 is TGTGCCAGCAGCCCCCGGGACAGGCCTAACTATGGCTACACCTTC.